This T cell receptor (beta chain) stems from a study of cytomegalovirus exposure and HLA in healthy donors. Whole-study context: A data release that came early held tens of millions of unique TCRs from HLA-typed donors.

Study results and caveats: Listed as cytomegalovirus-associated were over 150 TCR beta chains. A later analysis showed TCR association rates differing by HLA locus, peaking at DRB1 and lowest at HLA-C. Later analysis identified 17,000 or so TCR beta sequences associated with HLA alleles, using a false discovery rate threshold of 0.05.

Germline V CDR1 and CDR2: SGHTA, FQGNSA. V was trimmed by 5 bases and J by 7 bases, leaving 18 bases between them. The CDR3 consists of 14 residues. Primers included in the PCR were 60 Vbeta and 13 Jbeta primers. This table comes from immunoSEQ multiplex PCR, and its TCRdb copy is limited to in-frame clones, with some not included. The table includes some 200,000 clones, 60% to 85% detected once. In regard to this clone: Antigen specificity is unknown.

This TCR was sampled from a middle-aged man in good health and CMV-seronegative. This chain links TRBV7-2 with TRBJ2-7; D is possibly TRBD1 (6 bases). Input material: PBMCs. CDR3 in amino acids: CASSTQGSSGEQYF. DNA of the CDR3: TGTGCCAGCAGCACACAGGGTTCCTCAGGGGAGCAGTACTTC.